This TCR beta chain was recorded in a study of T cell changes during pregnancy in multiple sclerosis (dated by TCRdb to the late 2010s). About the study as a whole: The study looked at changes in the T cell repertoire across pregnancy in women with multiple sclerosis.

Receptor amplification or capture employed the immunoSEQ multiplex PCR assay. TCRdb provides this immuneACCESS table in a form limited to in-frame rearrangements. Some clones are lacking; in checked studies, under half of them reflect an unresolved V gene, and why the rest are absent is not known. The sample table holds around 100,000 clones, of which about 94% were seen once. The top ten constitute about 1.5% of the sample. Including the terminal cysteine and phenylalanine, the CDR3 comprises 19 residues. Solely the CDR3 DNA is kept, with 57 bases framed from the first base. About this clone itself: No cognate antigen has been identified for it. Base qualities are missing; no much larger clone stands one base away.

The receptor chain draws on TRBV21-1 and TRBJ2-3; TRBD2 reflects the table's D call only, with no check against the DNA. TRBV21-1 is termed a pseudogene. Sequenced material: peripheral blood, taken in the third trimester of pregnancy. This clonotype was obtained from a female donor with multiple sclerosis, enrolled in a pregnancy study. The CDR3 in this case is CASSKEQVAGPPGTDTQYF. The nucleotide sequence is TGTGCCAGCAGCAAAGAACAGGTAGCGGGGCCCCCAGGCACAGATACGCAGTATTTT.